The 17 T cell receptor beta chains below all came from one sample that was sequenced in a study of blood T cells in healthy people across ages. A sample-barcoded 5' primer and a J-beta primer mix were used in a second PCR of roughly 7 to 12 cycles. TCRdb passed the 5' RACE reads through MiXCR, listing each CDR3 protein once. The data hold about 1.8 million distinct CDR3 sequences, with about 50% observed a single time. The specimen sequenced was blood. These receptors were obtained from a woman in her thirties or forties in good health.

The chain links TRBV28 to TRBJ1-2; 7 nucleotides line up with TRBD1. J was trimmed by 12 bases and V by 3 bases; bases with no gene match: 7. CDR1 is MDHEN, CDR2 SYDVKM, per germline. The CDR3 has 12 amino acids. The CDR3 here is CASSFGTAGHTF. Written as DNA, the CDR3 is TGTGCCAGCAGTTTCGGGACAGCCGGCCACACCTTC.

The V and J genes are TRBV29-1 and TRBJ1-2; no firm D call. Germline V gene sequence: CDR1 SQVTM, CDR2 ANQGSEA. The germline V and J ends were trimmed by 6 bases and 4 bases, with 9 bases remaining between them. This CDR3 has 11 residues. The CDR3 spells CSVRGSYGYTF. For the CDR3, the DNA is TGCAGCGTGCGCGGCAGCTATGGCTACACCTTC.

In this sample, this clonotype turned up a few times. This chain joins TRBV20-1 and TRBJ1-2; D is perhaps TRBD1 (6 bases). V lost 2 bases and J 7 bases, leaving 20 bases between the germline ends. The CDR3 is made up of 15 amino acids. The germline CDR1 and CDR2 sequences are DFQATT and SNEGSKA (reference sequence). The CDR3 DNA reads TGCAGTGCTAGAATACAGGGTGGCCTGGCAGGTGGCTACACCTTC. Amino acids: CSARIQGGLAGGYTF.

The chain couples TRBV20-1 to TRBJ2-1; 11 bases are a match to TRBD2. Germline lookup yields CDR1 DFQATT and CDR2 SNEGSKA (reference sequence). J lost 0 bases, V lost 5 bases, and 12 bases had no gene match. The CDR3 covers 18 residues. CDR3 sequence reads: CSAHKLLAGANSYNEQFF. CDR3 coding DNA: TGCAGTGCTCACAAATTACTAGCGGGGGCCAACTCCTACAATGAGCAGTTCTTC.

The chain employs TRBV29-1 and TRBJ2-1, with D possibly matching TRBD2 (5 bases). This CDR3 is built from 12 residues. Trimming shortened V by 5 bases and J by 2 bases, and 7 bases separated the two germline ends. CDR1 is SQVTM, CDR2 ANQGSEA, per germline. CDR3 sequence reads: CSVWRTYNEQFF. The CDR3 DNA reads TGCAGCGTTTGGAGGACCTACAATGAGCAGTTCTTC.

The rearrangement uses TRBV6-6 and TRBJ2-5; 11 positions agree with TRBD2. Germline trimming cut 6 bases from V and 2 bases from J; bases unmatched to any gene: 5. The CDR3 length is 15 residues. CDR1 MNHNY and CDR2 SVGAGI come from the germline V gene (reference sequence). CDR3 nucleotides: TGTGCCAGCAGATTAGCGGGGGGGCGGCAAGAGACCCAGTACTTC. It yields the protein CASRLAGGRQETQYF.

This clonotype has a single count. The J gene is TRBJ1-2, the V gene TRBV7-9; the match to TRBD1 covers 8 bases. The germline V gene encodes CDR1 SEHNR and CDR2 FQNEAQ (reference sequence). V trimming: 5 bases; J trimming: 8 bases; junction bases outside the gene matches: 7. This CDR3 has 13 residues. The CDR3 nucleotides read TGTGCCAGCAGCCAACAGGGGGTTAGCGGCTACACCTTC. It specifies CASSQQGVSGYTF.

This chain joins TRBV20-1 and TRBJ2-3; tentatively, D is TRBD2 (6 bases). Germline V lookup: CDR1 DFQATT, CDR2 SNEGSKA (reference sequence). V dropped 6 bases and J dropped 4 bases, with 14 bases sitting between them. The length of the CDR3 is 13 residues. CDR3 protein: CSAERSSADTQYF. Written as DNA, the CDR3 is TGCAGTGCCGAGAGGTCTAGCGCAGATACGCAGTATTTT.

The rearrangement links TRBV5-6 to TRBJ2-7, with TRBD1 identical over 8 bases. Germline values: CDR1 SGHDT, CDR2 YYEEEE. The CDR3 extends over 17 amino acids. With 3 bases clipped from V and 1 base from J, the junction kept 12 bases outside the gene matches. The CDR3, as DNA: TGTGCCAGCAGCTCCTCGTTCGACAGGGGCAATTCCTACGAGCAGTACTTC. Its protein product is CASSSSFDRGNSYEQYF.

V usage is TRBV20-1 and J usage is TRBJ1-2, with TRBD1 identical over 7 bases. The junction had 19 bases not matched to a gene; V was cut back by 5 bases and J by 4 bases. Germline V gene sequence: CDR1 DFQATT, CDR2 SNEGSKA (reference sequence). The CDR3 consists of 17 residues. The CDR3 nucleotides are TGCAGTGCTGCAGGCCTTCAAAAGGGGGCAGAAGGCTATGGCTACACCTTC. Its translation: CSAAGLQKGAEGYGYTF.

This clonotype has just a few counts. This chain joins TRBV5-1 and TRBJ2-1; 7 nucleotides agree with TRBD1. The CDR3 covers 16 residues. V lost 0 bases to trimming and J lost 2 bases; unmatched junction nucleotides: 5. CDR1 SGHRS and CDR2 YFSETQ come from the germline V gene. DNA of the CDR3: TGCGCCAGCAGCTTGGCCCCGACAGGGACCTACAATGAGCAGTTCTTC. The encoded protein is CASSLAPTGTYNEQFF. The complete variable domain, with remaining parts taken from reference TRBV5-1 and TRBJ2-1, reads KAGVTQTPRYLIKTRGQQVTLSCSPISGHRSVSWYQQTPGQGLQFLFEYFSETQRNKGNFPGRFSGRQFSNSRSEMNVSTLELGDSALYLCASSLAPTGTYNEQFFGPGTRLTVL.

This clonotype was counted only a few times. The CDR3 spells CASSQDRISNYGYTF. The DNA for the CDR3 is TGCGCCAGCAGCCAAGACAGGATTTCAAACTATGGCTACACCTTC. This chain joins TRBV4-1 and TRBJ1-2; D call uncertain. V shed 0 bases and J shed 2 bases, with 10 bases lying between them. The germline V gene encodes CDR1 MGHRA and CDR2 YSYEKL. This CDR3 contains 15 residues.

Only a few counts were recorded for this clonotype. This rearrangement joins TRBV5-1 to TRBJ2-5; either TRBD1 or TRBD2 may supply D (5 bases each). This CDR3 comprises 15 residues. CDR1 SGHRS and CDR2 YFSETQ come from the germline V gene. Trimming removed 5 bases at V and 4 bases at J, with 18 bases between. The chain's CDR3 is CASRVVPRGVETQYF. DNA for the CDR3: TGCGCCAGCAGAGTAGTACCACGGGGCGTAGAGACCCAGTACTTC.

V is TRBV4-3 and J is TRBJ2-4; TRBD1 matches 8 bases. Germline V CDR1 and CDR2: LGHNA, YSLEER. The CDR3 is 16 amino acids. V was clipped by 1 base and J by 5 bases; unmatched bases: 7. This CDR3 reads CASSQGAGGVQNIQYF. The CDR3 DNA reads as TGCGCCAGCAGCCAAGGGGCAGGGGGCGTCCAAAACATTCAGTACTTC.

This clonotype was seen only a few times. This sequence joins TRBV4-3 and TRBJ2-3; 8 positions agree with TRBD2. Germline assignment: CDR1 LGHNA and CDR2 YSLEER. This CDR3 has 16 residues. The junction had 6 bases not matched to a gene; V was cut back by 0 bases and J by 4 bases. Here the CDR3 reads CASSQDWRGVSDTQYF. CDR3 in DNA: TGCGCCAGCAGCCAAGATTGGCGGGGGGTCTCAGATACGCAGTATTTT.

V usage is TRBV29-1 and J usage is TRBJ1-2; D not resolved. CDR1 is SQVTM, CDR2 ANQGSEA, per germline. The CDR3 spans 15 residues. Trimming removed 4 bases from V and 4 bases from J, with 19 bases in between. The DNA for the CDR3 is TGCAGCGTTGTGGTACAACATAGGGAGAGCTATGGCTACACCTTC. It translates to CSVVVQHRESYGYTF.

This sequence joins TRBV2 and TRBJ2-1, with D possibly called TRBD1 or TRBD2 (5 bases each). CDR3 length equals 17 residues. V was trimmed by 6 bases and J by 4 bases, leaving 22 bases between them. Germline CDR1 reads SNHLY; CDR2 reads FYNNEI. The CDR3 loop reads CASSEIWGGPIYNEQFF. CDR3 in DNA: TGTGCCAGCAGCGAGATCTGGGGCGGGCCTATATACAATGAGCAGTTCTTC.